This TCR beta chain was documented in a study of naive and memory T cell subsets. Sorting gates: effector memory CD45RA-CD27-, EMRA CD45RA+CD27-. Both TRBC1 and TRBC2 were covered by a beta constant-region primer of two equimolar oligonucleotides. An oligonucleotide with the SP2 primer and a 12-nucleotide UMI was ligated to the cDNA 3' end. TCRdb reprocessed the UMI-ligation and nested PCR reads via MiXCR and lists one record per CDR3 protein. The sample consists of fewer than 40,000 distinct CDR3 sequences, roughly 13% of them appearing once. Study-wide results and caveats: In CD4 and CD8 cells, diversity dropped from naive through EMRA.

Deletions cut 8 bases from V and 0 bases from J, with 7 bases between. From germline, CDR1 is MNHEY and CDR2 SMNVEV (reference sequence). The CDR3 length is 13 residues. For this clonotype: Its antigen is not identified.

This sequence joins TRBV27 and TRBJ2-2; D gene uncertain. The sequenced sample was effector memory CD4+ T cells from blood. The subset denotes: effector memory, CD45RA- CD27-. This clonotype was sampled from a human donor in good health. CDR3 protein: CASLTANTGELFF. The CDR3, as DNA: TGTGCCAGCTTAACTGCGAACACCGGGGAGCTGTTTTTT.